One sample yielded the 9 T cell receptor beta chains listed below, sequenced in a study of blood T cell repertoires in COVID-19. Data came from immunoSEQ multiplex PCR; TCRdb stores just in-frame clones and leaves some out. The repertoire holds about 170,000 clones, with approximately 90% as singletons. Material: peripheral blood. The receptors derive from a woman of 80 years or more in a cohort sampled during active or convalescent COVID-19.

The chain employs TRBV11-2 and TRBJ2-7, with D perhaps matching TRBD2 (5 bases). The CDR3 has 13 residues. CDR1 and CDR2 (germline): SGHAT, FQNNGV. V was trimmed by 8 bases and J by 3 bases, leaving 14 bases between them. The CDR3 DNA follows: TGTGCCAGCTACTCCCTACGGGGCTACGAGCAGTACTTC. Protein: CASYSLRGYEQYF. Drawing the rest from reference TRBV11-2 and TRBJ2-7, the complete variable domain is EAGVAQSPRYKIIEKRQSVAFWCNPISGHATLYWYQQILGQGPKLLIQFQNNGVVDDSQLPKDRFSAERLKGVDSTLKIQPAKLEDSAVYLCASYSLRGYEQYFGPGTRLTVT.

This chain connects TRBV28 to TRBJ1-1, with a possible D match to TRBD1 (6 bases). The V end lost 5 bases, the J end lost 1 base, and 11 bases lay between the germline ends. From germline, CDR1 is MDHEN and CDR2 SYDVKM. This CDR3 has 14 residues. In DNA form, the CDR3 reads TGTGCCAGCAGTACAGGGAGTCGGAACACTGAAGCTTTCTTT. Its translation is CASSTGSRNTEAFF.

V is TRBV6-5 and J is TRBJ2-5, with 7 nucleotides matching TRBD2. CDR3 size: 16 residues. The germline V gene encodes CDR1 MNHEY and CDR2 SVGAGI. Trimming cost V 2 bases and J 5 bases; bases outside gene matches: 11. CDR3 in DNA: TGTGCCAGCAGTTACAACGGGGTAGGGCGGGAGGAGACCCAGTACTTC. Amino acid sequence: CASSYNGVGREETQYF.

This CDR3 reads CASGARQGYGGYTF. The DNA of the CDR3 is TGTGCCAGCGGGGCTAGACAGGGTTATGGTGGCTACACCTTC. The chain uses TRBV27 and TRBJ1-2, with TRBD1 identical over 7 bases. The trim removed 8 bases at V and 7 bases at J, leaving 13 bases unmatched. The CDR3 is 14 residues long. Per the germline V gene, CDR1 is MNHEY and CDR2 is SMNVEV (reference sequence).

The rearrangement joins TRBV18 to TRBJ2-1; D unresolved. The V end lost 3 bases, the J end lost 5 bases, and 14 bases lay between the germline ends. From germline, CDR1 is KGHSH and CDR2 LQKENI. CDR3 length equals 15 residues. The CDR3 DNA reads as TGTGCCAGCTCACCCCTCCAGGAACTTGACAATGAGCAGTTCTTC. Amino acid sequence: CASSPLQELDNEQFF.

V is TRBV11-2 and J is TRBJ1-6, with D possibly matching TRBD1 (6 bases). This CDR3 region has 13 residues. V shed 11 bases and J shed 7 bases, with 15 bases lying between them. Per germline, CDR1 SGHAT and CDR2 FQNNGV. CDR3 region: CAGRTGWNSPLHF. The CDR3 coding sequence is TGTGCCGGAAGAACAGGGTGGAATTCACCCCTCCACTTT.

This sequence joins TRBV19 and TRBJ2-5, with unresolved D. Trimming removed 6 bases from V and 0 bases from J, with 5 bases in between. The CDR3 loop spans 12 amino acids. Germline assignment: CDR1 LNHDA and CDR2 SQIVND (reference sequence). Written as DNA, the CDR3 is TGTGCCAGTAGGTCGTACCAAGAGACCCAGTACTTC. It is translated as CASRSYQETQYF.

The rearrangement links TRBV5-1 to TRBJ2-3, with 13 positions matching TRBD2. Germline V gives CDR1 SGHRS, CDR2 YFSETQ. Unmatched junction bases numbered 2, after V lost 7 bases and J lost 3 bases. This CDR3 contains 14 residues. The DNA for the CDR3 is TGCGCCAGCGGGACTAGCGGGAAGACAGATACGCAGTATTTT. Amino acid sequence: CASGTSGKTDTQYF. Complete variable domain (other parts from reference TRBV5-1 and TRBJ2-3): KAGVTQTPRYLIKTRGQQVTLSCSPISGHRSVSWYQQTPGQGLQFLFEYFSETQRNKGNFPGRFSGRQFSNSRSEMNVSTLELGDSALYLCASGTSGKTDTQYFGPGTRLTVL.

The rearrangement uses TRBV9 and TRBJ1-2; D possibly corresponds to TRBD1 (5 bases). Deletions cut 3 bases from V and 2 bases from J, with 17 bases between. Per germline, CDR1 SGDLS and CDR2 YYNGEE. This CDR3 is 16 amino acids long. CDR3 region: CASSAGGGNPNYGYTF. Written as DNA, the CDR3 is TGTGCCAGCAGCGCTGGGGGGGGGAATCCAAACTATGGCTACACCTTC.